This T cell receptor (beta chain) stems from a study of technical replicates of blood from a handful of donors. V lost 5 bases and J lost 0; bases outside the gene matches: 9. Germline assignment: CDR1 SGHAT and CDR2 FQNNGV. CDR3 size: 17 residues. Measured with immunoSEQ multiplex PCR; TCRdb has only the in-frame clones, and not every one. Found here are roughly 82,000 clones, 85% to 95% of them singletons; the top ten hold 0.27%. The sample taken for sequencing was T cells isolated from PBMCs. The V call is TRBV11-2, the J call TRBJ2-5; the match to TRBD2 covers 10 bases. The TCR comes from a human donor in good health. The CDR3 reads CASSTGLADEYQETQYF. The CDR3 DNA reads TGTGCCAGCAGCACTGGACTAGCGGACGAGTACCAAGAGACCCAGTACTTC.